These 14 T cell receptor beta chains share one sample of origin, sequenced in a study of T-cell reconstitution after alpha-beta-depleted transplantation in children. The library targeted TCRbeta and was prepared with unique molecular identifiers. MiXCR, applied by TCRdb to the PCR reads, yields one record per CDR3 protein. The sample carries under 750,000 distinct CDR3 sequences, around 23% recorded once. Sequencing used PBMCs, mostly from graft donor cells, obtained 360 days after TCRalphabeta/CD19-depleted stem cell transplant. All receptors derive from a boy younger than two who had a stem cell transplant for acute myeloid leukemia, so the T cells may come from the graft donor.

The chain has TRBV11-2 and TRBJ2-6; 8 bases are shared with TRBD1. The CDR3 contains 19 residues. CDR1 is SGHAT and CDR2 is FQNNGV in the germline V gene. The V gene end was trimmed by 2 bases and the J gene end by 1 base; junction bases not matched to a gene: 10. The CDR3 bases are TGTGCCAGCAGCTTATTGGGGCGGACAGGGTTTTCTGGGGCCAACGTCCTGACTTTC. Protein product: CASSLLGRTGFSGANVLTF.

In its sample, this clonotype was seen a few times. The chain is built from TRBV18 and TRBJ2-1; unclear D gene. V lost 2 bases, J lost 8 bases, and 4 bases lay in between. The CDR3 is 11 amino acids. Germline values: CDR1 KGHSH, CDR2 LQKENI. In DNA form, the CDR3 reads TGTGCCAGCTCACCAACGGATGAGCAGTTCTTC. As protein: CASSPTDEQFF.

The table lists this clonotype with a few counts. The DNA of the CDR3 is TGCGCCAGCAACCGAGTCCGGGCTGGCCTCTACGAGCAGTACTTC. Its protein is CASNRVRAGLYEQYF. The chain joins TRBV5-1 to TRBJ2-7; D ambiguous. The CDR3 is made up of 15 amino acids. With 6 bases removed from V and 3 bases from J, the gap between germline ends came to 19 bases. Germline V gives CDR1 SGHRS, CDR2 YFSETQ.

In its sample, this clonotype was seen many times. The rearrangement uses TRBV20-1 and TRBJ1-5; D is unresolved. The CDR3 contains 15 residues. Trimming cost V 3 bases and J 6 bases, with 18 bases left between them. CDR1 DFQATT and CDR2 SNEGSKA come from the germline V gene (reference sequence). CDR3 region: CSARPFEKRGQPQHF. CDR3 coding DNA: TGCAGTGCTAGGCCCTTCGAAAAACGGGGTCAGCCCCAGCATTTT.

This chain uses TRBV20-1 with TRBJ1-2; D call uncertain. Germline V gene data show CDR1 as DFQATT and CDR2 as SNEGSKA (reference sequence). Trimming cost V 4 bases and J 2 bases, with 20 bases left between them. This CDR3 is 16 amino acids long. The CDR3 sequence: CSATDMTFVSNYGYTF. The DNA for the CDR3 is TGCAGTGCTACTGACATGACCTTTGTGTCGAACTATGGCTACACCTTC.

V and J are TRBV6-5 and TRBJ2-7; possibly TRBD1 for D (5 bases). V lost 6 bases to trimming and J lost 9 bases, with 12 bases between them. CDR3 size: 11 residues. CDR1 and CDR2 (germline): MNHEY, SVGAGI. CDR3 nucleotide sequence: TGTGCCAGCAGAATCAAACAGGTGCAGTACTTC. This translates into CASRIKQVQYF.

The sample holds a few counts of this clonotype. The J gene is TRBJ2-7, the V gene TRBV20-1; D possibly uses TRBD1 or TRBD2 (5 bases each). Germline V lookup: CDR1 DFQATT, CDR2 SNEGSKA (reference sequence). V lost 0 bases, J lost 2 bases, and 20 bases lay in between. There are 17 residues in the CDR3. The CDR3 DNA reads as TGCAGTGCTAGAGATTCCAACGGGACCCGGGACGCCTACGAGCAGTACTTC. It translates to CSARDSNGTRDAYEQYF.

This clonotype was seen many times. V gene TRBV27 combines with J gene TRBJ2-3; D is perhaps TRBD2 (6 bases). Germline CDR1 is MNHEY and CDR2 is SMNVEV (reference sequence). CDR3 length: 17 amino acids. V shed 0 bases and J shed 0 bases, with 13 bases lying between them. CDR3: CASSLSEDYNSTDTQYF. CDR3 DNA: TGTGCCAGCAGTTTATCAGAGGACTATAATAGCACAGATACGCAGTATTTT.

CDR3 sequence (DNA): TGTGCCAGCGTCCTAGCGGGGGGGCCTCTTAACACCGGGGAGCTGTTTTTT. As protein: CASVLAGGPLNTGELFF. The chain links TRBV12-3 or TRBV12-4 to TRBJ2-2, with 12 bases identical to TRBD2. V was pared by 8 bases and J by 2 bases, with 9 bases of the junction left unmatched. The CDR3 is made up of 17 amino acids.

This sequence joins TRBV12-5 and TRBJ2-1, with D maybe TRBD2 (5 bases). The CDR3 has 14 residues. The germline V gene has CDR1 LGHNT and CDR2 FRNRAP. V lost 0 bases and J lost 5, with 8 bases in between. Here the CDR3 reads CASGLVRRDNEQFF. CDR3 bases: TGTGCTAGTGGTTTGGTACGGCGGGACAATGAGCAGTTCTTC.

With respect to this clonotype: At one end the junction does not follow the germline gene, possibly because of a read error. The rearrangement joins TRBV20-1 to TRBJ2-1; weak D call: TRBD2 (6 bases). Germline-derived CDR1 and CDR2 are DFQATT and SNEGSKA (reference sequence). The length of the CDR3 is 17 residues. CDR3 in DNA: TGCTGTGCTAGAGATCCCTTAGCGGCCAACGCCTACAATGAGCAGTTCTTC. Its protein is CCARDPLAANAYNEQFF.

This clonotype was found many times. The V gene is TRBV20-1, the J gene TRBJ2-1; the D gene is possibly TRBD1 (6 bases). Germline V lookup: CDR1 DFQATT, CDR2 SNEGSKA (reference sequence). The CDR3 totals 14 residues. V lost 5 bases to trimming and J lost 7 bases, with 18 bases between them. The CDR3 nucleotides read TGCAGTGCTGGGACACCGCCCCCCTTTAATGAGCAGTTCTTC. Protein sequence: CSAGTPPPFNEQFF.

Ten or more counts support this clonotype. CDR3 coding DNA: TGTGCCAGCAGTTCGGGCAGGACAACAACTAATGAAAAACTGTTTTTT. Translation gives CASSSGRTTTNEKLFF. The chain employs TRBV12-3 or TRBV12-4 and TRBJ1-4, with D maybe TRBD1 (5 bases). This CDR3 is built from 16 residues. The ends were cut back, 4 bases at V and 0 bases at J, with 12 bases in the middle.

This clonotype was seen more than once but under ten times. The chain couples TRBV20-1 to TRBJ1-2; D call uncertain. With 3 bases removed from V and 8 bases from J, the gap between germline ends came to 7 bases. The CDR3 covers 10 residues. From germline, CDR1 is DFQATT and CDR2 SNEGSKA (reference sequence). The chain's CDR3 is CSASGTGYTF. The CDR3 DNA sequence: TGCAGTGCTAGTGGTACCGGCTACACCTTC.